The rows below give T cell receptor beta chains drawn from one sample of a study of shared clonotypes between healthy human individuals. Measured with immunoSEQ multiplex PCR; TCRdb has only the in-frame clones, and not every one. The profile covers 950,000 to 1,300,000 clones, with about 80% appearing a single time and 1.4% to 1.5% taken by the ten largest. The sequenced sample consisted of memory CD4+ T cells sorted from blood. These receptors were collected from a man younger than 30 in good health. Each CDR3 is given without its conserved first and last residue.

J gene	V gene	CDR3 protein
TRBJ1-1	TRBV10-1	ASKKRQGMNTEAF
TRBJ2-7	TRBV5-8	ASSLIGTPSYEQY
TRBJ1-2	TRBV28	ASRTDGSYGYT
TRBJ2-7	TRBV28	ASSTSSVHEQY
TRBJ2-2	TRBV6-1	ASSEGLMNTGELF
TRBJ1-3	TRBV4-2	ASSRQSPAGNTIY
NA	TRBV5-4	ASSLGQSYEQY
TRBJ1-2	TRBV19	ASSRHGTPGNYGYT
TRBJ2-2	TRBV30	AWPPGGLNTGELF
TRBJ2-5	TRBV20-1	SAGTEETQY
TRBJ2-7	TRBV5-1	ASSLGGGSTYEQY
TRBJ2-3	TRBV7-6	ASSFGRSGGAGDTQY
TRBJ2-1	TRBV9	ASSVEPSLGNEQF
TRBJ1-5	TRBV19	ASSKTLIGSNQPQH
TRBJ2-3	TRBV5-1	ASRLDGPDTQY
TRBJ2-5	TRBV5-4	ASSDGRGRQETQY
TRBJ2-5	TRBV6-1	ASSEGLGVQY
TRBJ2-1	TRBV5-1	ASSLEDGSRNEQF
TRBJ2-5	TRBV7-6	ASSSRSLETQY
TRBJ1-5	TRBV10-3	AISAGGTGAQPQH
TRBJ1-1	TRBV4-1	ASSQDRGRTGRAF
TRBJ2-7	TRBV18	ASSPGQGGEQY
TRBJ1-2	TRBV18	ASSSSGTGANYGYT
TRBJ2-7	TRBV19	ASSTNGGLEQY
TRBJ1-1	TRBV19	ASSPRQAPEAF
TRBJ2-5	TRBV5-5	ASSPRTSKGMETQY
TRBJ2-1	TRBV5-6	ASSRGNTYNEQF
TRBJ1-5	TRBV6-5	ASSRGANQPQH
TRBJ1-3	TRBV11-2	ASSQGQGGLRNTIY
TRBJ2-3	TRBV6-5	ASRGQVTDTQY
TRBJ1-2	TRBV18	ASSPDTGHGYT
TRBJ1-6	TRBV19	ASSDRGGSPLH
TRBJ1-6	TRBV2	ASRPLTGPNSPLH
TRBJ1-1	TRBV7-9	ASSPMGQYTEAF
TRBJ2-1	TRBV7-9	ASSRVHNEQF
TRBJ1-6	TRBV5-1	ASQADFNSPLH
TRBJ2-3	TRBV5-6	ASSFGTGNTDTQY
TRBJ1-2	TRBV25-1	ASSALRGPKGGYT
TRBJ2-7	TRBV6-6	AAGEKEKGSYEQY
TRBJ2-3	TRBV6-1	ASSEASRGGRPVDTQY
TRBJ2-7	TRBV4-1	ASSLMEGADYGQY
TRBJ2-7	TRBV25-1	ASSEPAGQGAEQY
TRBJ1-1	TRBV7-9	ASSPRKGRTEAF
TRBJ2-3	TRBV5-6	ASSWAGGAQVDTQY
TRBJ1-6	TRBV28	ASTRTGTNSPLH
TRBJ2-2	TRBV6-4	ASSEQGTGELF
TRBJ1-2	TRBV29-1	SVAVSYGYT
TRBJ2-1	TRBV6-1	ASSERTGRDEQF
TRBJ2-3	TRBV7-2	ASSPRTSPLLTDTQY
TRBJ2-3	TRBV7-2	ASSFRTDTQY
TRBJ1-2	TRBV4-3	ASSQDKWNYGYT